A single sample is the source of the 6 T cell receptor beta chains below, sequenced in a study of blood T cell repertoires in COVID-19. Here immunoSEQ multiplex PCR was the method, and the copy in TCRdb shows in-frame clones only, minus some. The sample records hundreds of thousands of clones, 85% to 90% being singletons. Input material: PBMCs or T cells enriched from blood (not recorded which). The receptors stem from a man aged 18 to 29 who had recovered from COVID-19.

The chain is built from TRBV6-5 and TRBJ1-1, with 7 bases matching TRBD1. V was pared by 0 bases and J by 6 bases, with 4 bases of the junction left unmatched. This CDR3 is built from 14 residues. Germline V CDR1 and CDR2: MNHEY, SVGAGI. CDR3 residues: CASSYSGTAPEAFF. The CDR3 region has the DNA TGTGCCAGCAGTTACTCAGGGACAGCCCCTGAAGCTTTCTTT.

The chain carries TRBV4-2 and TRBJ2-3, with a tentative D call TRBD1 (6 bases). Germline V gene sequence: CDR1 LGHNA, CDR2 YNFKEQ. The CDR3 has 14 amino acids. Deletions cut 1 base from V and 1 base from J, with 6 bases between. The CDR3 loop reads CASSQGTGTDTQYF. CDR3 in DNA: TGTGCCAGCAGCCAAGGGACAGGCACAGATACGCAGTATTTT.

This sequence joins TRBV27 and TRBJ1-5, with D uncertain. Germline CDR1 reads MNHEY; CDR2 reads SMNVEV (reference sequence). Deletions cut 6 bases from V and 0 bases from J, with 12 bases between. CDR3 length: 15 residues. CDR3 DNA: TGTGCCAGCAGACAACAGACATCTAGCAATCAGCCCCAGCATTTT. Encoded protein: CASRQQTSSNQPQHF.

The chain employs TRBV13 and TRBJ2-7; the match to TRBD1 covers 7 bases. The germline V gene has CDR1 PRHDT and CDR2 FYEKMQ (reference sequence). The CDR3 spans 14 residues. The trim removed 5 bases at V and 1 base at J, leaving 5 bases unmatched. CDR3 protein: CASSHGQASYEQYF. CDR3 bases: TGTGCCAGCAGCCACGGACAGGCTTCCTACGAGCAGTACTTC.

The rearrangement joins TRBV5-1 to TRBJ2-3; 8 bases match TRBD1. This CDR3 is 16 amino acids long. The J segment lost 0 bases and the V segment lost 4 bases, leaving 7 bases of the junction unmatched. The germline V gene has CDR1 SGHRS and CDR2 YFSETQ. In DNA, the CDR3 is TGCGCCAGCAGCATCGGACAGGGACTTAGCACAGATACGCAGTATTTT. Residues: CASSIGQGLSTDTQYF.

This clone was picked up one time. The chain recombines TRBV7-8 with TRBJ1-1; 9 positions match TRBD1. The CDR3 is 15 residues long. V lost 5 bases and J lost 1; bases outside the gene matches: 5. Germline V gives CDR1 SGHVS, CDR2 FQNEAQ. CDR3 coding DNA: TGTGCCAGCAGCCTCCAGACAGGGGGGAACACTGAAGCTTTCTTT. It specifies CASSLQTGGNTEAFF.